The next 17 T cell receptor beta chains were all read from a single sample in a study of T-cell reconstitution after alpha-beta-depleted transplantation in children. During its preparation, the TCRbeta library received unique molecular identifiers. TCRdb re-analysed the PCR reads in MiXCR, keeping a single row per CDR3 protein. Of more than 45,000 distinct CDR3 sequences in the sample, roughly 52% were seen once. Sequencing was performed on peripheral blood, taken before TCRalphabeta/CD19-depleted stem cell transplant. The receptor source for this set is a boy younger than two with SCID, due to receive a stem cell transplant.

The genes are TRBV5-6 and TRBJ2-3, with 8 bases fitting TRBD2. The CDR3 covers 16 residues. Trimming at V came to 4 bases and at J to 4 bases, leaving 11 bases not matched to a gene. From germline, CDR1 is SGHDT and CDR2 YYEEEE. CDR3: CASSRETGGASDTQYF. The CDR3 DNA follows: TGTGCCAGCAGCCGTGAGACGGGGGGGGCCTCAGATACGCAGTATTTT.

This rearrangement joins TRBV10-1 to TRBJ2-3; D uncertain. The CDR3 is made up of 15 amino acids. Germline values: CDR1 WNHNN, CDR2 SYGVQD (reference sequence). Trimming left V 2 bases short and J 3 bases short, with 12 bases between. The CDR3 sequence is CASSENHPRTDTQYF. The DNA of the CDR3 is TGCGCCAGCAGTGAGAACCACCCTAGAACAGATACGCAGTATTTT.

The V and J genes are TRBV7-2 and TRBJ1-5, with a weak D call TRBD1 (5 bases). V was cut by 3 bases and J by 6 bases, with 12 bases left in between. The CDR3 is made up of 14 amino acids. CDR1 and CDR2 from the germline V gene are SGHTA and FQGNSA. CDR3 nucleotides: TGTGCCAGCAGCTTGGGACGAGAAAGTCAGCCCCAGCATTTT. It translates to CASSLGRESQPQHF.

The chain links TRBV7-2 to TRBJ2-4; tentative D call: TRBD1 (7 bases). Germline V gives CDR1 SGHTA, CDR2 FQGNSA. The CDR3 has 14 amino acids. V lost 4 bases, J lost 9 bases, and 16 bases lay in between. The CDR3 sequence: CASSSLAQGGIQYF. CDR3 DNA: TGTGCCAGCAGCTCTCTGGCCCAGGGGGGCATTCAGTACTTC.

A word on this clonotype: At one end the junction does not follow the germline gene, possibly because of a read error. The chain uses TRBV20-1 and TRBJ2-3; D not resolved. This CDR3 is 14 amino acids long. CDR1 and CDR2 (germline): DFQATT, SNEGSKA (reference sequence). CDR3 sequence: CSASVAHSTDTKYF. CDR3 DNA sequence: TGCAGTGCTAGTGTTGCACATAGCACAGATACGAAGTATTTT.

The chain has TRBV28 and TRBJ2-3; unclear D gene. Germline values: CDR1 MDHEN, CDR2 SYDVKM. Trimming left V 5 bases short and J 6 bases short, with 6 bases between. The CDR3 contains 11 residues. In DNA, the CDR3 is TGTGCCAGCAGTGAGTGGGATACGCAGTATTTT. Its protein product is CASSEWDTQYF.

This CDR3 reads CASSLAQGAGYEQYF. CDR3 bases: TGTGCCAGCAGCTTAGCGCAGGGAGCCGGTTACGAGCAGTACTTC. This chain connects TRBV7-7 to TRBJ2-7, with D perhaps TRBD1 or TRBD2 (5 bases each). The CDR3 spans 15 residues. Germline V CDR1 and CDR2: SSHAT, FNYEAQ (reference sequence). Trimming cost V 0 bases and J 4 bases, with 13 bases left between them.

The CDR3 DNA reads as TGTGCCAGCAGTTTAGCCCCCGTTATAGAGCAGTACTTC. This gives the protein CASSLAPVIEQYF. The chain employs TRBV28 and TRBJ2-7, with D unresolved. The germline V gene has CDR1 MDHEN and CDR2 SYDVKM. The CDR3 length is 13 residues. V was trimmed by 2 bases and J by 7 bases, leaving 12 bases between them. The full variable domain, rest sourced from reference TRBV28 and TRBJ2-7, is DVKVTQSSRYLVKRTGEKVFLECVQDMDHENMFWYRQDPGLGLRLIYFSYDVKMKEKGDIPEGYSVSREKKERFSLILESASTNQTSMYLCASSLAPVIEQYFGPGTRLTVT.

The J gene is TRBJ2-1, the V gene TRBV7-2, with 10 bases that match TRBD2. The length of the CDR3 is 15 residues. The J segment lost 4 bases and the V segment lost 3 bases, leaving 3 bases of the junction unmatched. In germline, CDR1 is SGHTA, CDR2 FQGNSA. CDR3 coding DNA: TGTGCCAGCAGCTTTAGCGGGGGGCGGTACAATGAGCAGTTCTTC. Translating gives CASSFSGGRYNEQFF.

This clonotype was counted only a few times. The chain has TRBV12-3 or TRBV12-4 and TRBJ2-5; 14 bases line up with TRBD2. The CDR3 contains 17 residues. J gave up 4 bases and V 2 bases, and 6 bases lay outside the gene matches. The CDR3 coding sequence is TGTGCCAGCAGTTTACCGACTAGCGGGGGGGCCGGAGAGACCCAGTACTTC. Residues: CASSLPTSGGAGETQYF.

The V call is TRBV5-1, the J call TRBJ2-1; D is perhaps TRBD1 (6 bases). Germline loops: CDR1 SGHRS, CDR2 YFSETQ. CDR3 length: 13 residues. The V gene lost 4 bases and the J gene lost 15 bases, with 20 bases spanning the gap. CDR3 protein: CASSPSDSKVPFF. CDR3 DNA: TGCGCCAGCAGCCCGTCGGACAGCAAAGTGCCGTTCTTC.

This clonotype was counted a few times. The V call is TRBV7-9, the J call TRBJ1-1, with a possible D match to TRBD1 (6 bases). From germline, CDR1 is SEHNR and CDR2 FQNEAQ (reference sequence). V lost 5 bases, J lost 1 base, and 14 bases lay in between. The CDR3 has 15 amino acids. The chain's CDR3 is CASSPRQDKNTEAFF. In DNA, the CDR3 is TGTGCCAGCAGCCCCCGACAGGACAAGAACACTGAAGCTTTCTTT.

The genes are TRBV21-1 and TRBJ2-1; the table gives TRBD1 as D, unverified against the DNA. TRBV21-1 is termed a pseudogene. The CDR3 loop spans 21 amino acids. The chain's CDR3 is CASSPGLPGMGQRRTYNEQFF. The CDR3 DNA follows: TGTGCCAGCAGCCCTGGGCTTCCGGGAATGGGGCAAAGACGGACCTACAATGAGCAGTTCTTC.

This clonotype was recorded at least ten times. This chain joins TRBV19 and TRBJ1-5, with 7 bases identical to TRBD1. Germline V gene lookup returns CDR1 LNHDA and CDR2 SQIVND (reference sequence). V trimming: 10 bases; J trimming: 2 bases; junction bases outside the gene matches: 23. This CDR3 has 19 residues. The CDR3 region is CATTKGRALDRKGNQPQHF. Here the CDR3 DNA reads TGTGCCACCACAAAGGGTAGAGCTTTGGACAGGAAGGGCAATCAGCCCCAGCATTTT.

The rearrangement joins TRBV6-4 to TRBJ2-1, with 11 bases matching TRBD2. From germline, CDR1 is MRHNA and CDR2 SNTAGT. The V and J ends lost 3 bases and 8 bases, in that order; junction bases with no gene match: 6. This CDR3 comprises 15 residues. In DNA, the CDR3 is TGTGCCAGCAGTGAGGATCCTAGCGGGGGGTATGAGCAGTTCTTC. Its protein is CASSEDPSGGYEQFF.

By share, this clonotype counts as medium-sized. The gene calls are TRBV6-5 and TRBJ2-2; TRBD1 agrees at 11 bases. The CDR3 length is 17 residues. After removal of 0 bases from V and 6 bases from J, the junction contained 6 bases not matched to a gene. The germline V gene has CDR1 MNHEY and CDR2 SVGAGI. CDR3 bases: TGTGCCAGCAGTTACTCCCCTGGACAGGGGGCGGCCGGGGAGCTGTTTTTT. Translation gives CASSYSPGQGAAGELFF.

This clonotype has more than one count but fewer than ten. The V call is TRBV7-9, the J call TRBJ2-3; TRBD2 matches 7 bases. The V and J ends lost 7 bases and 0 bases, in that order; junction bases with no gene match: 7. This CDR3 contains 15 residues. Germline CDR1 SEHNR, CDR2 FQNEAQ (reference sequence). The CDR3 region is CASNPGTISTDTQYF. For the CDR3, the DNA is TGTGCCAGCAACCCCGGGACTATTAGCACAGATACGCAGTATTTT.